This is a list of T cell receptor beta chains from one sample in a study of cytomegalovirus exposure and HLA in healthy donors. Data came from immunoSEQ multiplex PCR; TCRdb stores just in-frame clones and leaves some out. The sample comprises 170,000 or so clones, more than 80% of which are singletons, and under 0.8% rests with the top ten. Sequenced material: PBMCs. The receptors derive from a boy aged 5-17 years in good health and CMV-seronegative. CDR3s include the opening cysteine and the closing phenylalanine or tryptophan. Each record gives: CDR3 protein, V gene.

cdr3_aa: CASSLASGGGDGYTF
v_call: TRBV13

cdr3_aa: CATSRGRTGSNQPQHF
v_call: TRBV15

cdr3_aa: CASRSAGSQTDTQYF
v_call: TRBV7-3

cdr3_aa: CASSVDRTTNSYNEQFF
v_call: TRBV9

cdr3_aa: CASSPRGGGGLYEQYF
v_call: TRBV19

cdr3_aa: CASSITGIPPEKLFF
v_call: TRBV19

cdr3_aa: CASSVNIGSPSGGYTF
v_call: TRBV9

cdr3_aa: CASSPSGTGSYGYTF
v_call: TRBV6-5

cdr3_aa: CASSPSFYNEQFF
v_call: TRBV6-1

cdr3_aa: CASSWTMNTEAFF
v_call: TRBV7-2

cdr3_aa: CASSPVTGRGYTF
v_call: TRBV9

cdr3_aa: CASSLSDTQYF
v_call: TRBV13

cdr3_aa: CASSPTGTGGNTIYF
v_call: TRBV18

cdr3_aa: CASSKNGDYYEQYF
v_call: TRBV19

cdr3_aa: CASSVQLQNTEAFF
v_call: TRBV5-1

cdr3_aa: CASGLTSGRPRETQYF
v_call: TRBV12-5

cdr3_aa: CASSPIQLPQYGYTF
v_call: TRBV4-1

cdr3_aa: CASSFGQITEAFF
v_call: TRBV5-6

cdr3_aa: CASRGSDGGEQYF
v_call: TRBV5-4

cdr3_aa: CASSQERTNSQETQYF
v_call: TRBV4-2

cdr3_aa: CASSPLGQETQYF
v_call: TRBV27

cdr3_aa: CATSLRTENTGELFF
v_call: TRBV15

cdr3_aa: CASSIVRDRASPLHF
v_call: TRBV19